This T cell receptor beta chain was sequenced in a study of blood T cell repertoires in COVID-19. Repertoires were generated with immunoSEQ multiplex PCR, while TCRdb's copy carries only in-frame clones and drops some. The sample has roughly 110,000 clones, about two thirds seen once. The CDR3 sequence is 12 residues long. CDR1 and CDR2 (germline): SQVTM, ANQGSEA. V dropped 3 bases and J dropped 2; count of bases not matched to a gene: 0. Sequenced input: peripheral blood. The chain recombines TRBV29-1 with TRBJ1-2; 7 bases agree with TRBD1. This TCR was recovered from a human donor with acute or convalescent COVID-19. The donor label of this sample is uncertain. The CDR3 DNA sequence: TGCAGCGTTGAGGACAGGAACTATGGCTACACCTTC. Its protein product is CSVEDRNYGYTF.